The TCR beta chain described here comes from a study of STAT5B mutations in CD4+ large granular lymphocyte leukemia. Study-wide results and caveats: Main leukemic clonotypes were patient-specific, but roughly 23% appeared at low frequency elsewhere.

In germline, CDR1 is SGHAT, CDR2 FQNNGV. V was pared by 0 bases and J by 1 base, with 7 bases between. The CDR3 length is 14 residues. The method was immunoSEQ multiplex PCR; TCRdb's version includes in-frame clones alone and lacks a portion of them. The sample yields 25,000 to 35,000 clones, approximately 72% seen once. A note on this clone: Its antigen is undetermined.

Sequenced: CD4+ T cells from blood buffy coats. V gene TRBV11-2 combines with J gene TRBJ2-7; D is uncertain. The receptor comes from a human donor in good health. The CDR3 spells CASSLDGYSYEQYF. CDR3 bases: TGTGCCAGCAGCTTAGATGGCTATTCCTACGAGCAGTACTTC.